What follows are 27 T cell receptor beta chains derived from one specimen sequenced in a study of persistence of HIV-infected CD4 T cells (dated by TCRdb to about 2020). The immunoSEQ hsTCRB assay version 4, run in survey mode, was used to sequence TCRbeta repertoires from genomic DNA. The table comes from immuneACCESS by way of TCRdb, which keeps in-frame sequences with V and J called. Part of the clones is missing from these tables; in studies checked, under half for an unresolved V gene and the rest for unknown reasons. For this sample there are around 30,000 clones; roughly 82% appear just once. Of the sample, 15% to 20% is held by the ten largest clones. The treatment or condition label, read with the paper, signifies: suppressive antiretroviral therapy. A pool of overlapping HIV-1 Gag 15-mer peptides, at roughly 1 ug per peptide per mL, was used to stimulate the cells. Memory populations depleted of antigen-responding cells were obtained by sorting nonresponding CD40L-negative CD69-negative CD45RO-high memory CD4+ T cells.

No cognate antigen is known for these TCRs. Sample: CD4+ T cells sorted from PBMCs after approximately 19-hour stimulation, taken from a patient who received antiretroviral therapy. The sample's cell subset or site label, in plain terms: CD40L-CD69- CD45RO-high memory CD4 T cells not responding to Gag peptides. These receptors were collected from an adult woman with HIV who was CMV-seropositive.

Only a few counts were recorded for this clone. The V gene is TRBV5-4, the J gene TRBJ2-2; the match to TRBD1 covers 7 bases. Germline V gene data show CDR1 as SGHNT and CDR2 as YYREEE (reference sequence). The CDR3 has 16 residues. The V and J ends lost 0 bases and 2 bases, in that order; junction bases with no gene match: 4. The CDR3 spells CASSLGTGENTGELFF. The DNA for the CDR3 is TGTGCCAGCAGCTTGGGGACAGGTGAAAACACCGGGGAGCTGTTTTTT.

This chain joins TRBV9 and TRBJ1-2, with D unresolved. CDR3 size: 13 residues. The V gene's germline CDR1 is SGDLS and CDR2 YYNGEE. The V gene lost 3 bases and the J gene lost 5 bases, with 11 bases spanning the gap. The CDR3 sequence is CASSAVPPYGYTF. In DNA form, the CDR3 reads TGTGCCAGCAGCGCAGTTCCACCTTATGGCTACACCTTC.

The CDR3 here is CASSQSSGYTDTQYF. The CDR3 DNA reads as TGCGCCAGCAGTCAATCTTCGGGGTACACAGATACGCAGTATTTT. The rearrangement links TRBV23-1 to TRBJ2-3; possibly TRBD2 for D (5 bases). TRBV23-1 is an ORF, with its function uncertain. The CDR3 spans 15 residues. V lost 0 bases and J lost 2, with 9 bases in between.

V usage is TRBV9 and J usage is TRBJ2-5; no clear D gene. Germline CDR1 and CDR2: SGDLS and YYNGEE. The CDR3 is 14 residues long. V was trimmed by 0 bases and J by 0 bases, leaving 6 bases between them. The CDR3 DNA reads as TGTGCCAGCAGCGTAGAACAGTACCAAGAGACCCAGTACTTC. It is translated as CASSVEQYQETQYF.

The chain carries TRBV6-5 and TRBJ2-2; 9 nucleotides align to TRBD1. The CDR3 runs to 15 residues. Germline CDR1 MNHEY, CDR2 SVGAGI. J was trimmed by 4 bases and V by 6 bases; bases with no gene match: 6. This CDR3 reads CASRPGQGSTGELFF. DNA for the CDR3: TGTGCCAGCAGACCGGGACAGGGAAGCACCGGGGAGCTGTTTTTT.

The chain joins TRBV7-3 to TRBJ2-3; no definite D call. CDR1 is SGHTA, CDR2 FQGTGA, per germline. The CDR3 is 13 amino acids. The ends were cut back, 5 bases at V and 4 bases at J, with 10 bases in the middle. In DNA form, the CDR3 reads TGTGCCAGCAGCCCACCTAACGCAGATACGCAGTATTTT. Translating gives CASSPPNADTQYF.

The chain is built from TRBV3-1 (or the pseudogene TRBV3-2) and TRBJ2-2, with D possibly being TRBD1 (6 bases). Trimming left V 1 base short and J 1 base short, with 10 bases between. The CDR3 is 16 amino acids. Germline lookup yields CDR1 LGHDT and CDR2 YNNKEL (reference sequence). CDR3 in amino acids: CASSQGTAWNTGELFF. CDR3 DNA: TGTGCCAGCAGCCAAGGGACAGCCTGGAACACCGGGGAGCTGTTTTTT.

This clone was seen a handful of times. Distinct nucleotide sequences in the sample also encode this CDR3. The CDR3 coding sequence is TGTGCCAGCAGCTTAGAATGGGGTTCAGATACGCAGTATTTT. Its translation is CASSLEWGSDTQYF. The chain employs TRBV7-2 and TRBJ2-3, with no clear D. Trimming took 1 base from V and 4 from J, leaving 9 bases between them. The CDR3 runs 14 residues. Germline V gives CDR1 SGHTA, CDR2 FQGNSA.

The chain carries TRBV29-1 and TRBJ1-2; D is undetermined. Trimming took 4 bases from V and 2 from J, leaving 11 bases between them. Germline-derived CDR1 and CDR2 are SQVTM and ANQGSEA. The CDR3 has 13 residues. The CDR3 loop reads CSVGSKLNYGYTF. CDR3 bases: TGCAGCGTTGGTAGTAAGTTAAACTATGGCTACACCTTC.

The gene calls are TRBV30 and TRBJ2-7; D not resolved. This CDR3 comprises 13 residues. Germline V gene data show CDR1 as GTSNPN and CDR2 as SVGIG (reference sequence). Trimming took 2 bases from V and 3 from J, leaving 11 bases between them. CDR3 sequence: CAWSKGEVYEQYF. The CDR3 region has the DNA TGTGCCTGGAGTAAAGGCGAGGTCTACGAGCAGTACTTC.

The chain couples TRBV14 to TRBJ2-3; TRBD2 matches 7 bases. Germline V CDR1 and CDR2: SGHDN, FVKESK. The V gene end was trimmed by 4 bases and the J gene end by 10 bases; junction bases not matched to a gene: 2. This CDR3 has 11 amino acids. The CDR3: CASSPGRSQYF. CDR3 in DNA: TGTGCCAGCAGCCCCGGGAGGTCGCAGTATTTT.

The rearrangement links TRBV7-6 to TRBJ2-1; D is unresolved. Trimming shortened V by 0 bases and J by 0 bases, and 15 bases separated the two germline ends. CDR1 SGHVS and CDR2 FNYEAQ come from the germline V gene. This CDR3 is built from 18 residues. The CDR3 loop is CASSLALSAVDSYNEQFF. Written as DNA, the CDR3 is TGTGCCAGCAGCTTAGCCCTTTCGGCAGTCGACTCCTACAATGAGCAGTTCTTC.

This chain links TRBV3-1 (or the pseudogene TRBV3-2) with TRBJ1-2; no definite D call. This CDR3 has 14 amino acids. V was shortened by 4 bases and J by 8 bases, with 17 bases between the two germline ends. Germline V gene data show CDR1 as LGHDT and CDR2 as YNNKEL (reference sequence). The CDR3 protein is CASSPNLGRKGYTF. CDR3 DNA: TGTGCCAGCAGCCCCAATCTGGGCCGGAAAGGCTACACCTTC.

As DNA, the CDR3 is TGTGCCAGCAGCCAACAACAAGGACAGGCGTTTAATTCACCCCTCCACTTT. Protein: CASSQQQGQAFNSPLHF. The rearrangement joins TRBV3-1 (or the pseudogene TRBV3-2) to TRBJ1-6; TRBD1 matches at 7 bases. Germline V gene data show CDR1 as LGHDT and CDR2 as YNNKEL (reference sequence). V lost 2 bases to trimming and J lost 6 bases; unmatched junction nucleotides: 10. CDR3 size: 17 residues.

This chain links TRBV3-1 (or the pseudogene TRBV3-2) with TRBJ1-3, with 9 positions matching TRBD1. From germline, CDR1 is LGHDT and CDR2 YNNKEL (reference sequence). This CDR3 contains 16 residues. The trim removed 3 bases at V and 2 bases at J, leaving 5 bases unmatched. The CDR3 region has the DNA TGTGCCAGCAGCCAGGTACAGGGGGCGCCTGGAAACACCATATATTTT. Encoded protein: CASSQVQGAPGNTIYF.

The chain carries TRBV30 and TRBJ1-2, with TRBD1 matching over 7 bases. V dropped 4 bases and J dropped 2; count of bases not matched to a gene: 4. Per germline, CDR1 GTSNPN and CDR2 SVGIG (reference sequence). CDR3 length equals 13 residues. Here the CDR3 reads CAWTTGVNYGYTF. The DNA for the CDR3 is TGTGCCTGGACCACAGGGGTCAACTATGGCTACACCTTC.

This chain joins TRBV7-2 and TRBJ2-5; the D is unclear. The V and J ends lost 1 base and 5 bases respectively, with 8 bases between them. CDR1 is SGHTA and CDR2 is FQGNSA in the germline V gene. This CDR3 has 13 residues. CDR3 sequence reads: CASSLVHRETQYF. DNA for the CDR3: TGTGCCAGCAGCTTAGTTCATCGGGAGACCCAGTACTTC.

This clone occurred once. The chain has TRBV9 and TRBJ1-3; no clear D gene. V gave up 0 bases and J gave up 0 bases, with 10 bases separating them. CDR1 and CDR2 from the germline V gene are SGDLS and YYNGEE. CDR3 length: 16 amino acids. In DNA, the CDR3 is TGTGCCAGCAGCGTAGTTGGAGGCCGCTCTGGAAACACCATATATTTT. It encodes CASSVVGGRSGNTIYF. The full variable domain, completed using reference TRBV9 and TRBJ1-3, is DSGVTQTPKHLITATGQRVTLRCSPRSGDLSVYWYQQSLDQGLQFLIQYYNGEERAKGNILERFSAQQFPDLHSELNLSSLELGDSALYFCASSVVGGRSGNTIYFGEGSWLTVV.

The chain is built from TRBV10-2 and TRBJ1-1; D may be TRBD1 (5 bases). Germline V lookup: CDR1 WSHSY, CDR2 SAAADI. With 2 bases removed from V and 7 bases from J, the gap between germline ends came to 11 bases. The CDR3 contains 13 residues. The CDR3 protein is CASSEGHPIEAFF. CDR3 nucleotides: TGCGCCAGCAGTGAGGGACACCCCATTGAAGCTTTCTTT.

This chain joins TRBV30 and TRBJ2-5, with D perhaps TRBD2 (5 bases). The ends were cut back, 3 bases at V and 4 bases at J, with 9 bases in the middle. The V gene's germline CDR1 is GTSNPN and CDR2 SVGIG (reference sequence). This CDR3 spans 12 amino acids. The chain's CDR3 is CAWRVGRETQYF. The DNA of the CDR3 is TGTGCCTGGAGGGTGGGGAGAGAGACCCAGTACTTC.

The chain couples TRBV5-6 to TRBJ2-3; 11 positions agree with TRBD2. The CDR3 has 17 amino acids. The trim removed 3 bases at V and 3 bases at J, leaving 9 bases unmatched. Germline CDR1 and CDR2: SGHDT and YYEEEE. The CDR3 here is CASSSPTSGAITDTQYF. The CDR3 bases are TGTGCCAGCAGCTCCCCGACTAGCGGGGCGATAACAGATACGCAGTATTTT.

In DNA form, the CDR3 reads TGTGCCAGCAGCTACACCAGGGTAGGAGGGGCCAACGTCCTGACTTTC. It specifies CASSYTRVGGANVLTF. This rearrangement joins TRBV7-8 to TRBJ2-6; D perhaps matches TRBD1 (5 bases). CDR1 is SGHVS, CDR2 FQNEAQ, per germline. The CDR3 runs to 16 residues. Trimming shortened V by 4 bases and J by 4 bases, and 14 bases separated the two germline ends.

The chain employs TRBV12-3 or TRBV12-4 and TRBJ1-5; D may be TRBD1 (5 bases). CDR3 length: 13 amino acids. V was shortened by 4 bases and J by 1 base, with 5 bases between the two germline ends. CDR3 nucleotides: TGTGCCAGCAGTTGGGACAGCAATCAGCCCCAGCATTTT. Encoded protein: CASSWDSNQPQHF.

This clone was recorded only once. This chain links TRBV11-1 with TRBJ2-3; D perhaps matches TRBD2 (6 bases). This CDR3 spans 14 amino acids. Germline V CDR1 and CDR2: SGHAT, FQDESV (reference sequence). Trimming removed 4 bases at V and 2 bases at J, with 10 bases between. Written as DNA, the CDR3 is TGTGCCAGCAGCTCCGGACTAAACACAGATACGCAGTATTTT. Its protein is CASSSGLNTDTQYF.

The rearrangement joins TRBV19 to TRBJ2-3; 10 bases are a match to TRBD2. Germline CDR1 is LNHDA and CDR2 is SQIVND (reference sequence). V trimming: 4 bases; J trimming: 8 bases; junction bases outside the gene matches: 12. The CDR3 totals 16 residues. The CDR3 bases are TGTGCCAGTAGTAATCGAACTAGCGGGACGCAGCGTACGCAGTATTTT. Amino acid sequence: CASSNRTSGTQRTQYF.

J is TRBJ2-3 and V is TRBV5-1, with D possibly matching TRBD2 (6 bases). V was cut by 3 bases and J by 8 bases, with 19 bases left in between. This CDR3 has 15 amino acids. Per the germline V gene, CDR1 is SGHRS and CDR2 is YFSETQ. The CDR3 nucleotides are TGCGCCAGCAGCTCCTCCGGGACTGAACCTCTTACGCAGTATTTT. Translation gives CASSSSGTEPLTQYF. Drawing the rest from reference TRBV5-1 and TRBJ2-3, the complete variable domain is KAGVTQTPRYLIKTRGQQVTLSCSPISGHRSVSWYQQTPGQGLQFLFEYFSETQRNKGNFPGRFSGRQFSNSRSEMNVSTLELGDSALYLCASSSSGTEPLTQYFGPGTRLTVL.

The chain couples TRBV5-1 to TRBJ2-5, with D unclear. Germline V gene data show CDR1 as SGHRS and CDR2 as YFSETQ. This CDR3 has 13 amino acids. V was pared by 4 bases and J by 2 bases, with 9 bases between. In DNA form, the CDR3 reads TGCGCCAGCAGCATCCTGGGACAAGAGACCCAGTACTTC. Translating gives CASSILGQETQYF.